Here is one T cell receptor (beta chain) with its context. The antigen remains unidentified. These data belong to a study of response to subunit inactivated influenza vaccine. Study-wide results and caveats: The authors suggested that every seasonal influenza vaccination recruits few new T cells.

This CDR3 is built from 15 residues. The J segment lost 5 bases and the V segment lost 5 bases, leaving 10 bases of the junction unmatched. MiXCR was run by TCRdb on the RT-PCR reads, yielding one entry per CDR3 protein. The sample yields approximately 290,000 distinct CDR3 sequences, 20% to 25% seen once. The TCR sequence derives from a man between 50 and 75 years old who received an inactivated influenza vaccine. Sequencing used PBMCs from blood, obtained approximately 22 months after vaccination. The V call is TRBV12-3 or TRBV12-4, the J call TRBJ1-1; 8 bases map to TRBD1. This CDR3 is CASSLRQGRGTEAFF. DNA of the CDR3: TGTGCCAGCAGTCTCCGACAGGGGCGGGGGACTGAAGCTTTCTTT.